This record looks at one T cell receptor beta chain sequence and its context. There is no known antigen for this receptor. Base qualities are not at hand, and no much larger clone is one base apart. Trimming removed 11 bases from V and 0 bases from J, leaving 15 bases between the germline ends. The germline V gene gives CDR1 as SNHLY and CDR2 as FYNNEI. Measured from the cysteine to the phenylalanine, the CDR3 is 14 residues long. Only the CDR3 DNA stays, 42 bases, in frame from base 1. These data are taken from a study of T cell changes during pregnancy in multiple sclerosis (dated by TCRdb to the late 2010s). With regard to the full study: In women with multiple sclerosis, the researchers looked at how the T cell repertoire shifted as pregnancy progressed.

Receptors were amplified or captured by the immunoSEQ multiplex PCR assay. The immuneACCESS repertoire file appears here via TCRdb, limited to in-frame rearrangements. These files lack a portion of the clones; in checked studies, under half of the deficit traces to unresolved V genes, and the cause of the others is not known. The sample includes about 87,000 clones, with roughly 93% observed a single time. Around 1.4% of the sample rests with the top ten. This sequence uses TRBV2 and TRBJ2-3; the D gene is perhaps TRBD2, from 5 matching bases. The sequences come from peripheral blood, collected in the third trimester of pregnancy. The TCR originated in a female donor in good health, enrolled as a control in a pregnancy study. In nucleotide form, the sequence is TGTGCCGGCCAGGCGGGTGTCAGCACAGATACGCAGTATTTT. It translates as CAGQAGVSTDTQYF.